This T cell receptor beta chain appears in the sequencing data of a study of T-cell reconstitution after alpha-beta-depleted transplantation in children. With respect to this clonotype: Its antigen is unidentified.

Researchers prepared the TCRbeta library using unique molecular identifiers, the study reports. TCRdb processed the PCR reads anew with MiXCR; each CDR3 protein has one entry. The sample shows a few hundred thousand distinct CDR3 sequences, 27% of them seen only once. Study-level points and caveats: By one year post-transplant, T-cell counts and diversity largely arose from T cells that were newly produced. Several hundred expanded graft clones reportedly supplied alpha-beta T cells about two months after transplant. Surviving recipient T cells and intrathymic progenitors accounted for some patients' high TCRbeta diversity at day 60.

Material: PBMCs, obtained before TCRalphabeta/CD19-depleted stem cell transplant. This clonotype originated in a boy under three years old with Wiskott-Aldrich syndrome, due to receive a stem cell transplant.

CDR3 nucleotides: TGTGCCAGCAGCTCCCTTGGGAGAGGAGCGGGGGCCTACAATGAGCAGTTCTTC. Translating it yields CASSSLGRGAGAYNEQFF. V gene TRBV11-1 combines with J gene TRBJ2-1; 8 nucleotides match TRBD2. The CDR3 is 18 residues long. The V gene's germline CDR1 is SGHAT and CDR2 FQDESV (reference sequence). V shed 4 bases and J 2 bases; nucleotides not matched to a gene: 13.